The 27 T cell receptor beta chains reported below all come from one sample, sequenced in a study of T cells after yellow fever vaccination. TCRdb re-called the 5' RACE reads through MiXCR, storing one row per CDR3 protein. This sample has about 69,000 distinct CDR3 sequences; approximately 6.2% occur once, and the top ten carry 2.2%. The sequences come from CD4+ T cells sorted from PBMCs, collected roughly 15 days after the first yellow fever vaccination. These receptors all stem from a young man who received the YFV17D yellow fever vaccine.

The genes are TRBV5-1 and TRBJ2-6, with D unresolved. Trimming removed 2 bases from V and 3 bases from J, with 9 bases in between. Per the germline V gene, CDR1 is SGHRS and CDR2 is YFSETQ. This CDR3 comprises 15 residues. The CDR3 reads CASSLTPGGANVLTF. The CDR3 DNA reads TGCGCCAGCAGCTTAACGCCGGGTGGGGCCAACGTCCTGACTTTC.

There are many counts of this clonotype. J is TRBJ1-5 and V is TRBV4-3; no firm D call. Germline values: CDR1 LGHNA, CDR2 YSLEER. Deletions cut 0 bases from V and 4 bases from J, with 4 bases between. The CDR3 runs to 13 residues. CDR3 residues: CASSQDPNQPQHF. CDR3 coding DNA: TGCGCCAGCAGCCAAGATCCTAATCAGCCCCAGCATTTT.

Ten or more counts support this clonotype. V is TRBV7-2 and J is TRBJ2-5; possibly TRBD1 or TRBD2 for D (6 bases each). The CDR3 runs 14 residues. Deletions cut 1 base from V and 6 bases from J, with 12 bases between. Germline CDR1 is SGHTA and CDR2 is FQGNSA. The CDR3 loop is CASSLEGGRKTQYF. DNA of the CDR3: TGTGCCAGCAGCTTAGAAGGGGGGCGGAAGACCCAGTACTTC.

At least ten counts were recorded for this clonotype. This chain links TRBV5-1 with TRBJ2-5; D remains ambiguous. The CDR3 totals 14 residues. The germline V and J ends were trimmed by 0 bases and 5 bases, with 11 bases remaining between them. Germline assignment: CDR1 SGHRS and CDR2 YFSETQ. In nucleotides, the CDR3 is TGCGCCAGCAGCTTGGTTCCCCCCGGGGAGACCCAGTACTTC. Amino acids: CASSLVPPGETQYF.

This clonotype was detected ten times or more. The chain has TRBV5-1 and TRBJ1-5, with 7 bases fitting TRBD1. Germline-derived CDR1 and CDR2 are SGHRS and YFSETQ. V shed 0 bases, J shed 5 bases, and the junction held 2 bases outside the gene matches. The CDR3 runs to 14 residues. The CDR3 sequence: CASSLEGAYQPQHF. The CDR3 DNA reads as TGCGCCAGCAGCTTGGAGGGGGCTTATCAGCCCCAGCATTTT.

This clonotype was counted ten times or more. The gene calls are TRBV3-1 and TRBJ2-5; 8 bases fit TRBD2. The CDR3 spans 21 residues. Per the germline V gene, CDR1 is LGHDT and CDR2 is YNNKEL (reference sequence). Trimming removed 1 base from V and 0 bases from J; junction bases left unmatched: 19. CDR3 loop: CASSQGSKKRGGLRNQETQYF. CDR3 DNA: TGTGCCAGCAGCCAAGGGAGCAAAAAACGGGGGGGCCTTCGGAACCAAGAGACCCAGTACTTC.

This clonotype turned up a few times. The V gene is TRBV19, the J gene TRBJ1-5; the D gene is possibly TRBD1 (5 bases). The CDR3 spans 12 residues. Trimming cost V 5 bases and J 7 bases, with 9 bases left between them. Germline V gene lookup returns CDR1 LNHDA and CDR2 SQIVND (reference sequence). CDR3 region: CASSPGSQPQHF. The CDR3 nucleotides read TGTGCCAGTAGTCCAGGGTCACAGCCCCAGCATTTT. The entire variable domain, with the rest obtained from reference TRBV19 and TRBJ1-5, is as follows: DGGITQSPKYLFRKEGQNVTLSCEQNLNHDAMYWYRQDPGQGLRLIYYSQIVNDFQKGDIAEGYSVSREKKESFPLTVTSAQKNPTAFYLCASSPGSQPQHFGDGTRLSIL.

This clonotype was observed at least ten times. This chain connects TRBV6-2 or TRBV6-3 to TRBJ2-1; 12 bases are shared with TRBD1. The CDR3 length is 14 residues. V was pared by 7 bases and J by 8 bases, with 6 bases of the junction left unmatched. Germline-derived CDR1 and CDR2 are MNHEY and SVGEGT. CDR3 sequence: CASKPGTGGYEQFF. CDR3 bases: TGTGCCAGCAAGCCCGGGACAGGGGGCTATGAGCAGTTCTTC.

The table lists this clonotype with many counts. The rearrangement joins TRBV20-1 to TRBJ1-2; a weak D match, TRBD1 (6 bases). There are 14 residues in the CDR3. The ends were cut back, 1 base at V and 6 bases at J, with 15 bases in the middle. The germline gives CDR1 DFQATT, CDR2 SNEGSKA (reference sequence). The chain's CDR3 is CSARVGGAADGYTF. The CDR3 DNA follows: TGCAGTGCTAGAGTAGGGGGGGCAGCGGATGGCTACACCTTC.

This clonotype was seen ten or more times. The CDR3 DNA is TGTGCCAGCAGCAGGCAATCTACCGGGACAGGGAATACCGGGGAGCTGTTTTTT. It is translated as CASSRQSTGTGNTGELFF. This chain joins TRBV7-8 and TRBJ2-2; 9 nucleotides line up with TRBD1. Trimming at V came to 5 bases and at J to 5 bases, leaving 15 bases not matched to a gene. Per the germline V gene, CDR1 is SGHVS and CDR2 is FQNEAQ. The CDR3 has 18 residues.

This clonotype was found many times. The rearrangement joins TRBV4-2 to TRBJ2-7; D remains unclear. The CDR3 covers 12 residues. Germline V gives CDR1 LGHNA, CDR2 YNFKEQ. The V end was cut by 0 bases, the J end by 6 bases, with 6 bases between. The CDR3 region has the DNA TGTGCCAGCAGCCAAGATGGTCGCGAGCAGTACTTC. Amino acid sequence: CASSQDGREQYF.

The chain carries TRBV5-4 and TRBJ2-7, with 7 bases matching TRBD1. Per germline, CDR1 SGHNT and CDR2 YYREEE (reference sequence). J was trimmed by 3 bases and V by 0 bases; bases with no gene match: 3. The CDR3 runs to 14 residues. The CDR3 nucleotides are TGTGCCAGCAGCTTGGCGGGACAGAACTACGAGCAGTACGTC. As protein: CASSLAGQNYEQYV.

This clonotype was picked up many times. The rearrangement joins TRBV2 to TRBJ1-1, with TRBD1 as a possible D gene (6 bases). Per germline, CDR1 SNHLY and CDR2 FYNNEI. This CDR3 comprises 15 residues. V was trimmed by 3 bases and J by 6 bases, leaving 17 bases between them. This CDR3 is CASSEILGGVPEAFF. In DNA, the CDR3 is TGTGCCAGCAGTGAGATCTTGGGGGGCGTACCTGAAGCTTTCTTT.

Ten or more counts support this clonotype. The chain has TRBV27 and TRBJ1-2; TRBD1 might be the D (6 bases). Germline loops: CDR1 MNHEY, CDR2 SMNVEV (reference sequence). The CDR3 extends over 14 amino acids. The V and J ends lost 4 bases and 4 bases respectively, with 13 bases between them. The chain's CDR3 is CASSSRGESYGYTF. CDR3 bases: TGTGCCAGCAGTTCCAGGGGTGAGAGCTATGGCTACACCTTC.

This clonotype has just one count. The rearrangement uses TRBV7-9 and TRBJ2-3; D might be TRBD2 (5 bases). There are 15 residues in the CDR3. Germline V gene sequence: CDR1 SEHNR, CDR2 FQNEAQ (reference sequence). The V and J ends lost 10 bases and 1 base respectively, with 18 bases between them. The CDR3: CAIGRGFLRTDTQYF. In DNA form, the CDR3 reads TGTGCCATCGGCCGCGGGTTCCTACGCACAGATACGCAGTATTTT.

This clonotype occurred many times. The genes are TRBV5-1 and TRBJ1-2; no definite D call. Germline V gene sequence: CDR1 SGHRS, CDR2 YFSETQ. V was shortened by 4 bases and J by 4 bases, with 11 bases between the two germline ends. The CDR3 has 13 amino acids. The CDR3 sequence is CASSTESSYGYTF. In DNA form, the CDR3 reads TGCGCCAGCAGCACGGAGTCGTCCTATGGCTACACCTTC. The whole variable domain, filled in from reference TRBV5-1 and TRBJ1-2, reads KAGVTQTPRYLIKTRGQQVTLSCSPISGHRSVSWYQQTPGQGLQFLFEYFSETQRNKGNFPGRFSGRQFSNSRSEMNVSTLELGDSALYLCASSTESSYGYTFGSGTRLTVV.

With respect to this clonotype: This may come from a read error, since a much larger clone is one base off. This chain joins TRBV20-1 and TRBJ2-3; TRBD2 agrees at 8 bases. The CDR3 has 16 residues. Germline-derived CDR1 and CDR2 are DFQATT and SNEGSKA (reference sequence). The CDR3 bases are TGCACTGCTAGAGATCCGGGGCGGGGGGTCTCAGATACGCAGTATTTT. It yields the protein CTARDPGRGVSDTQYF.

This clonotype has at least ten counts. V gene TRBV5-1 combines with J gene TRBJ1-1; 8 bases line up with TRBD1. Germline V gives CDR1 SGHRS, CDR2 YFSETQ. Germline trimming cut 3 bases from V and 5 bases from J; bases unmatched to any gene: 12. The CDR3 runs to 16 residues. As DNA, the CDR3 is TGCGCCAGCAGCTATCAGGCAGGGGGCTACCGAACTGAAGCTTTCTTT. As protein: CASSYQAGGYRTEAFF.

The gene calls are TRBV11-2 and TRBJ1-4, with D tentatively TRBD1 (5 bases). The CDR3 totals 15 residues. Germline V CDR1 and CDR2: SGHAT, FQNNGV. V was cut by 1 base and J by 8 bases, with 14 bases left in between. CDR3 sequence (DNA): TGTGCCAGCAGCTTAGTTGGCAGGGTATGGGAAAAACTGTTTTTT. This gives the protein CASSLVGRVWEKLFF.

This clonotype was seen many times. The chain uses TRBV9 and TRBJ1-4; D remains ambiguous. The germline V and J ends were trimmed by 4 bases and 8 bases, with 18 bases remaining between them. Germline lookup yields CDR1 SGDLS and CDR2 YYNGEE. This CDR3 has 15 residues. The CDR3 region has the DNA TGTGCCAGCAGCAGAGGGAAGGGAGCTGGGGAAAAACTGTTTTTT. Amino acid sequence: CASSRGKGAGEKLFF.

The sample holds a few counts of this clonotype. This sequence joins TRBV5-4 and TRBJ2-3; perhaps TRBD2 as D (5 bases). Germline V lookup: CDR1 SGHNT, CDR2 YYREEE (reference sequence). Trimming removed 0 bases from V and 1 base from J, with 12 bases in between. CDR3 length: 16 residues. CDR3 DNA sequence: TGTGCCAGCAGCTTGGGAGCTAGCCGGCGCACAGATACGCAGTATTTT. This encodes CASSLGASRRTDTQYF.

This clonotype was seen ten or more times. CDR3 sequence: CASGLARGPQFF. The CDR3 DNA is TGTGCTAGTGGTTTGGCGAGGGGACCGCAGTTCTTC. The gene calls are TRBV12-5 and TRBJ2-1; D possibly uses TRBD1 or TRBD2 (5 bases each). The CDR3 length is 12 residues. In germline, CDR1 is LGHNT, CDR2 FRNRAP. Trimming stripped 1 base from V and 12 bases from J, with 10 bases between.

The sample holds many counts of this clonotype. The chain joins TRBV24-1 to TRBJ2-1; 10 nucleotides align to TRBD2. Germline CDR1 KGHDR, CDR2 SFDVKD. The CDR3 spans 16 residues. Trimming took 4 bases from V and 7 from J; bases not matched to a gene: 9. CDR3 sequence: CATSESSGGPFNEQFF. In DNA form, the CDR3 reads TGTGCCACCAGTGAATCTAGCGGGGGCCCGTTTAATGAGCAGTTCTTC.

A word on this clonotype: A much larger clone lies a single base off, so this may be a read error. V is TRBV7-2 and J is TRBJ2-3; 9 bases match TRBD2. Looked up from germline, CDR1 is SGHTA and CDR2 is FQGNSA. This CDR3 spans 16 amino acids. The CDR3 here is CASSIAVRGGGDTQYF. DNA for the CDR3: TGTGCCAGCAGCATAGCGGTGCGGGGGGGCGGGGATACGCAGTATTTT.

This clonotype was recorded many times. The CDR3 sequence is CASSLKASGGLSGANVLTF. The DNA of the CDR3 is TGTGCCAGCAGCTTAAAGGCTAGCGGGGGACTTTCTGGGGCCAACGTCCTGACTTTC. V gene TRBV11-2 combines with J gene TRBJ2-6, with 10 bases lining up with TRBD2. The CDR3 extends over 19 amino acids. Germline assignment: CDR1 SGHAT and CDR2 FQNNGV. J lost 1 base, V lost 2 bases, and 8 bases had no gene match.

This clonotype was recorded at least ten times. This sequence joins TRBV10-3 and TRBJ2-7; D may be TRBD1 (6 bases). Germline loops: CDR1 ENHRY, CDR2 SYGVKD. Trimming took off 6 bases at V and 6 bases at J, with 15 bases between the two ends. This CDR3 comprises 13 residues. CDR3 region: CAISRRQESEQYF. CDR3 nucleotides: TGTGCCATCAGCCGAAGACAGGAAAGCGAGCAGTACTTC.

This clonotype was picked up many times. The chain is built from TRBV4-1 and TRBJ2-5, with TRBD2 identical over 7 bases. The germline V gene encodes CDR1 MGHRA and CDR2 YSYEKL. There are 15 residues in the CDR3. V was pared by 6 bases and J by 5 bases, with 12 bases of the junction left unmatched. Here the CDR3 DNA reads TGCGCCAGCAGGGAAAAGAGCGGGGTCGGGGAGACCCAGTACTTC. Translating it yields CASREKSGVGETQYF.